This TCR beta chain was sequenced for a study of CD8 T cells in Susac syndrome (dated by TCRdb to about 2019). Looking at the study overall: Repertoire sequencing was used to test whether CD8+ T cell activation and differentiation in Susac syndrome was antigen driven.

Trimming leaves V shorter by 4 bases and J shorter by 2 bases, with the junction holding 8 bases beyond the gene matches. From the cysteine through the phenylalanine, the CDR3 covers 15 amino acids. Just CDR3 DNA is preserved here, 45 bases in frame from base 1. The germline V gene yields SGHTS for CDR1 and YDEGEE for CDR2. Peripheral blood CD8+ and CD4+ T cells from healthy donors, Susac syndrome patients and multiple sclerosis patients were profiled by high-throughput TCR beta sequencing. The healthy donors served as controls matched for age and sex. CD8+ TEMRA cells were enriched by FACS, while bulk CD8+ and CD4+ T cells were purified by magnetic negative isolation. Blood was collected in EDTA tubes and processed within 24 hours, with PBMCs isolated through density gradient centrifugation. PBMCs intended for TCR sequencing were cryopreserved in liquid nitrogen and thawed later in a water bath at 37 degrees C. The sorted or isolated CD4+, CD8+ and CD8+ TEMRA cells had a purity of 90% or higher.

RNA was extracted with the RNeasy kit and 0.5 to 1 ug was reverse transcribed using random hexamers. TCR beta CDR3 regions were amplified with the immunoSEQ multiplex PCR assay covering 54 Vbeta and 13 Jbeta segments. To correct PCR amplification bias, a synthetic template baseline was used for both primer optimization and computational correction. Regarding the original processing steps: Reads were annotated to V, D and J genes per IMGT and analyzed with immunoSEQ Analyzer, keeping only productive sequences. Clonality was computed as one minus Shannon entropy normalized by log2 of the number of productive unique sequences. Public and private clones were assessed among the 100 most prevalent clones of each patient and control. Susac-specific clones were defined as absent from healthy and MS cohorts, approximately 1,000 published viral clones and other ImmuneACCESS disease sequences. TCRdb reworked the public reads: Q25 trimming with fastp, MiXCR clone assembly, productive beta chains retained. Each record represents a unique CDR3 protein, reported with the most common genes and DNA among its rows. None of the V and J calls come from the authors' own analysis; TCRdb made them. The sample table lists about 120,000 distinct CDR3 sequences, around 90% of them with a count of one. About 0.14% of the sample is taken by the ten largest.

General findings and caveats noted by the study authors: The TCR sequencing and HLA analysis was acknowledged to have included a relatively small number of individuals.

This clonotype was found once. This receptor's antigen is unknown. One base away there is no much larger clone; base qualities are not given. One read amounts to weak evidence. The rearranged segments are TRBV5-8 and TRBJ2-5; 7 nucleotides in the junction match TRBD1. The clonotype originates from a human donor in good health. Source material: CD4+ T cells from PBMCs. The CDR3 region reads CASSALGGQQETQYF. In nucleotides, the sequence is TGTGCCAGCAGCGCGTTAGGGGGACAGCAAGAGACCCAGTACTTC.